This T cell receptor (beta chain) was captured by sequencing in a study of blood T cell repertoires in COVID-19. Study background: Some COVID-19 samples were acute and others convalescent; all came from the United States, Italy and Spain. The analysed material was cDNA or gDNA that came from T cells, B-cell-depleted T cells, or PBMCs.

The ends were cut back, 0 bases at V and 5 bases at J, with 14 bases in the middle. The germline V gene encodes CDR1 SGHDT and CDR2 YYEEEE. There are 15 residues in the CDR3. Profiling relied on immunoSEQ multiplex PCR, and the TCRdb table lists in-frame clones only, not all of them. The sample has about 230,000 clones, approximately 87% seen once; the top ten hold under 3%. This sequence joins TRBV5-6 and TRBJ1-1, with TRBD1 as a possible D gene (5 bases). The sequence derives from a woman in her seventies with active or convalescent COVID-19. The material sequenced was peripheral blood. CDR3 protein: CASSLGGILGTEAFF. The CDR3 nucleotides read TGTGCCAGCAGCTTGGGGGGCATCCTGGGGACTGAAGCTTTCTTT.